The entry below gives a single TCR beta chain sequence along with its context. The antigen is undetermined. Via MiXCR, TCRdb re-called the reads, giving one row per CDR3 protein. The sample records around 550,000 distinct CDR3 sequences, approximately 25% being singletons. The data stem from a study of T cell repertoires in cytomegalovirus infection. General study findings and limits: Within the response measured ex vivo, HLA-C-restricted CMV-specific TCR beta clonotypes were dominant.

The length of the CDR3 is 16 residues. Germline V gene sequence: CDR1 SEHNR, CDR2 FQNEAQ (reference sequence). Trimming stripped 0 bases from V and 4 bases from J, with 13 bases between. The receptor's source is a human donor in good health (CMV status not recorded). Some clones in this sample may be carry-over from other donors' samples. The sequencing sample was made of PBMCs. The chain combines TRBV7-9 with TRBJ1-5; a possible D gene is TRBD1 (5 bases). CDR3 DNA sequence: TGTGCCAGCAGCTTAGCGAAGTGGGACGGTAATCAGCCCCAGCATTTT. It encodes CASSLAKWDGNQPQHF.